This record looks at one TCR beta chain sequence and its context. These data belong to a study of blood T cell repertoires in COVID-19. The overall study: Recovered status applied to Cohort 3 donors who had two consecutive negative PCRs. It also applied to those with clearance or with symptom resolution.

TCRdb keeps only in-frame clones here, not all; method: immunoSEQ multiplex PCR. The profile shows under 200,000 clones, about 88% of them singletons. Unmatched junction bases numbered 5, after V lost 7 bases and J lost 3 bases. Germline CDR1 and CDR2: MNHEY and SMNVEV (reference sequence). This CDR3 is built from 15 residues. The sequence was collected from a woman between 35 and 50 years old in a cohort exposed to, infected with or recovered from COVID-19 (not recorded which). Sample: PBMCs or T cells enriched from blood (not recorded which). The chain carries TRBV27 and TRBJ2-1, with 11 positions matching TRBD2. As DNA, the CDR3 is TGTGCCAGCAACCAAGGACTAGCGGGCTACAATGAGCAGTTCTTC. Translation: CASNQGLAGYNEQFF.